This TCR beta chain was found in a study of shared clonotypes between healthy human individuals. On the study more broadly: Each donor's CD4 naive and CD4 memory cells filled three plates apiece, CD8 naive two, and CD8 memory one. Regarding the study as a whole: Since donors were few, the genetic and exposure-history diversity represented was limited. Some naive CD4 clonotypes, approximately 4.5%, turned up in common across a handful of donors. The study generally estimated greater richness for naive than memory subsets.

Comments on this clone: The target antigen is unknown.

Method: immunoSEQ multiplex PCR; TCRdb's copy keeps in-frame clones and lacks some. The sample holds a few million clones; over 85% are singletons and the top ten take 0.35% to 0.45%. Sequencing was done on a sample of naive CD4+ T cells from PBMCs. Indicated subset: CD45RA+ positively selected. The TCR was taken from a man between 18 and 35 years old in good health. Some clones in this sample may be carry-over from other donors' samples.

The CDR3 coding sequence is TGTGCCAGCAGTGAAGTCCAGGGCAATCAGCCCCAGCATTTT. Translated, it gives CASSEVQGNQPQHF. This chain uses TRBV2 with TRBJ1-5; no firm D call. Trimming removed 1 base at V and 2 bases at J, with 6 bases between. Germline-derived CDR1 and CDR2 are SNHLY and FYNNEI. This CDR3 is 14 amino acids long.